This TCR beta chain stems from a study of cytomegalovirus exposure and HLA in healthy donors. Here immunoSEQ multiplex PCR was the method, and the copy in TCRdb shows in-frame clones only, minus some. The sample includes about 160,000 clones, roughly nine tenths seen only once; the top ten take roughly 5.7%. CDR1 and CDR2 (germline): LNHDA, SQIVND (reference sequence). This CDR3 region has 13 residues. V lost 3 bases and J lost 5; bases outside the gene matches: 4. The TCR sequence derives from a woman in her thirties in good health and CMV-seronegative. The source material was PBMCs. The chain combines TRBV19 with TRBJ2-7, with 7 bases lining up with TRBD2. In nucleotides, the CDR3 is TGTGCCAGTAGTATCGAGGGACTAAACGAGCAGTACTTC. This gives the protein CASSIEGLNEQYF.